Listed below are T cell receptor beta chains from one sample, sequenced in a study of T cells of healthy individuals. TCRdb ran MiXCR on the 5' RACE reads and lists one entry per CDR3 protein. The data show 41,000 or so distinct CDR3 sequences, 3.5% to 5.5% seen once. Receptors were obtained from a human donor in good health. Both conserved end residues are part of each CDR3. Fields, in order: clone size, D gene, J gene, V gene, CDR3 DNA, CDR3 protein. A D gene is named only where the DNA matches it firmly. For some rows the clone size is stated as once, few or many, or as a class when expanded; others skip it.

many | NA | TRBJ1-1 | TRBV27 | TGTGCCAGCATGGTAGGGGCGAACACTGAAGCTTTCTTT | CASMVGANTEAFF
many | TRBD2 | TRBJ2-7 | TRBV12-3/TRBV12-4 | TGTGCCAGCAGCATCCCTGGACTAGCCGAGCAGTACTTC | CASSIPGLAEQYF
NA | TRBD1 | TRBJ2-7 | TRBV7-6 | TGTGCCAGCAGCTTAGGCCAGGGGGTCACCGATGAGCAGTACTTC | CASSLGQGVTDEQYF
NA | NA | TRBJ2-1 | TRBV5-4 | TGTGCCAGCAGCGCCGGGAGCAATGAGCAGTTCTTC | CASSAGSNEQFF
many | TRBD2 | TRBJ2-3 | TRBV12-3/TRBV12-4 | TGTGCCAGCAGTTCGGCGGGGGGGGGCGTGGATACGCAGTATTTT | CASSSAGGGVDTQYF
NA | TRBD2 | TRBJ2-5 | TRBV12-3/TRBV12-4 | TGTGCCAGCAGTTTTGGTCAAATAGGGACTAGATCAGAGACCCAGTACTTC | CASSFGQIGTRSETQYF
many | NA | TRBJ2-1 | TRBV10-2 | TGCGCGACATCCTACAATGAGCAGTTCTTC | CATSYNEQFF
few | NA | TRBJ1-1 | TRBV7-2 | TGTGCCAGCAGCTCACAGGGAGGGAACACTGAAGCTTTCTTT | CASSSQGGNTEAFF
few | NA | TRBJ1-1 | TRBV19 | TGTGCCAGTAGGACAACAGGGATCGCTGAAGCTTTCTTT | CASRTTGIAEAFF
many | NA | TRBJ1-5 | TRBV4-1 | TGCGCCAGCAGCCAAGACGTGGCAGGGCGGTTGGGACCCCAGCATTTT | CASSQDVAGRLGPQHF
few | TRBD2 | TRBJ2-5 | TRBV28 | TGTGCCACCCGCCCTAGCGGGGGGCCGGAGGACCCGGAGACCCAGTACTTC | CATRPSGGPEDPETQYF
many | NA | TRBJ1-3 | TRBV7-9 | TGTGCCAGCAGCTTAGTAAACTCTGGAAACACCATATATTTT | CASSLVNSGNTIYF
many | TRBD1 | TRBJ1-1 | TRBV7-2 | TGTGCCAGCAGCGGGGACAGGGTTGGCACTGAAGCTTTCTTT | CASSGDRVGTEAFF
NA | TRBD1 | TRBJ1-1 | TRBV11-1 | TGTGCCAGCAGCTTATCGGGACAGGGGAACACTGAAGCTTTCTTT | CASSLSGQGNTEAFF
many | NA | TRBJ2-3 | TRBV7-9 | TGTGCCAGCAGCCTGGCGGCCGGACGACCAACAGATACGCAGTATTTT | CASSLAAGRPTDTQYF
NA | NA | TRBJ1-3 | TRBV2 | TGTGCCAGCAGGACGGCAGGCTCTGGAAACACCATATATTTT | CASRTAGSGNTIYF
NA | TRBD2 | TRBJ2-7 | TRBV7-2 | TGTGCCAGCAGCCTTCCGGGACTAGCGGGGATCGAGCAGTACTTC | CASSLPGLAGIEQYF
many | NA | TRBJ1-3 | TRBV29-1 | TGCAGCGTTGGGGGGGGCACCATATATTTT | CSVGGGTIYF
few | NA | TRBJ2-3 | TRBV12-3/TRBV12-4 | TGTGCCAGCAGTTTTGAGGACACAACCTCCACAGATACGCAGTATTTT | CASSFEDTTSTDTQYF
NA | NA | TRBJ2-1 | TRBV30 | TGTGCCTGGGCCCGATCGTGGTCGCGGAATGAGCAGTTCTTC | CAWARSWSRNEQFF
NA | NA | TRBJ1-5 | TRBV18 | TGTGCCAGCTCACCAGGGGGGAAACAGGGCCAGCCCCAGCATTTT | CASSPGGKQGQPQHF
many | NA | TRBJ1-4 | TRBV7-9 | TGTGCCAGCAGCGGGGAAAAACTGTTTTTT | CASSGEKLFF
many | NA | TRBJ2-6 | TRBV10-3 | TGTGCCATCAGCGATACCGGGACAAGCTCTGGGGCCAACGTCCTGACTTTC | CAISDTGTSSGANVLTF
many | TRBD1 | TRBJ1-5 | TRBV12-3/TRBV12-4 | TGTGCCAGCAGTTTGACAGGGATGAGGGGTCAGCCCCAGCATTTT | CASSLTGMRGQPQHF
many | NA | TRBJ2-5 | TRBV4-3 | TGCGCCAGCAGCCAAGACCCAGCGTATGCCCAAGAGACCCAGTACTTC | CASSQDPAYAQETQYF
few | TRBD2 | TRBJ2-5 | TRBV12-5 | TGTGCTAGTGGACTAGCGGTACAAGAGACCCAGTACTTC | CASGLAVQETQYF
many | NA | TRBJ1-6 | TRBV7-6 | TGTGCCAGCAGCGCGGACAGAACTTCACCCCTCCACTTT | CASSADRTSPLHF
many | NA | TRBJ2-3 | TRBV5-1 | TGCGCCAGCAGCTTGTCCGATACGCAGTATTTT | CASSLSDTQYF
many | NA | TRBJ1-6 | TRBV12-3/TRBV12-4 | TGTGCCAGCACTATACAGGGAAGAAATTCACCCCTCCACTTT | CASTIQGRNSPLHF
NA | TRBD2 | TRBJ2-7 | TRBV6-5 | TGTGCCAGCAGTCAGGGCACGGCGGGAGCGGCCTACGAGCAGTACTTC | CASSQGTAGAAYEQYF
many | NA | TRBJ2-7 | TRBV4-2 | TGTGCCAGCAGCCAAGATTACTCGGGGTACGAGCAGTACTTC | CASSQDYSGYEQYF